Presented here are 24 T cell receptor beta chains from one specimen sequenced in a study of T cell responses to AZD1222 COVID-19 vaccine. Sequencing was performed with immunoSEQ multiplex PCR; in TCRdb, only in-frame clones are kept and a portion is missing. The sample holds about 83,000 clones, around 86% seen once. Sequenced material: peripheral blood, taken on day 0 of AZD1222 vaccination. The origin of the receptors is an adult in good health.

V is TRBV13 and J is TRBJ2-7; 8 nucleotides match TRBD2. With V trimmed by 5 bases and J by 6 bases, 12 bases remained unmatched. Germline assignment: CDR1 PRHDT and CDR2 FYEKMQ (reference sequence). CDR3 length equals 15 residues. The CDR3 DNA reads TGTGCCAGCAGCCCCACAGGAGGCCTAGCGGGCGAGCAGTACTTC. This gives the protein CASSPTGGLAGEQYF.

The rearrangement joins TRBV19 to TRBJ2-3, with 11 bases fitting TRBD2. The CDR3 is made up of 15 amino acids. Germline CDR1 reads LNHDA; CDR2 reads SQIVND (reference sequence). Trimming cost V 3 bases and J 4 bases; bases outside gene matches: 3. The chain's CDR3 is CASSITSGSADTQYF. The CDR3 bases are TGTGCCAGTAGTATCACTAGCGGGAGTGCAGATACGCAGTATTTT.

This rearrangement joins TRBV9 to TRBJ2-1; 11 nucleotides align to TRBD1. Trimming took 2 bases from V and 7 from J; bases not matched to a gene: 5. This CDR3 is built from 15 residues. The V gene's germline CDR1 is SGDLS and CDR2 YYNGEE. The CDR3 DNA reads TGTGCCAGCAGCGTCGGACAGGGGGCAGGGAATGAGCAGTTCTTC. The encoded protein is CASSVGQGAGNEQFF.

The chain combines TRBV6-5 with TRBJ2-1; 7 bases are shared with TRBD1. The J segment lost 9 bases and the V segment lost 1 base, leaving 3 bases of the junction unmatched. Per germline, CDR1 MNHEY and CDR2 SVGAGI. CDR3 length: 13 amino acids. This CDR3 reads CASSYYRGGEQFF. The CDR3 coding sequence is TGTGCCAGCAGTTACTACAGGGGCGGTGAGCAGTTCTTC.

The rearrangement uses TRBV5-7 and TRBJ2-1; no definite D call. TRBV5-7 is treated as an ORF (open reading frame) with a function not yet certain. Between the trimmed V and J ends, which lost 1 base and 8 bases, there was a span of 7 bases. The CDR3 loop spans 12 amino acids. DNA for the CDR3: TGTGCCAGCAGCTTGAATCGGGATGAGCAGTTCTTC. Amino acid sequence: CASSLNRDEQFF.

CDR3 in amino acids: CASSEGLAGVQFF. The CDR3 nucleotides are TGTGCCAGCAGTGAAGGACTAGCGGGGGTGCAGTTCTTC. The chain combines TRBV6-1 with TRBJ2-1; TRBD2 matches at 12 bases. Germline values: CDR1 MNHNS, CDR2 SASEGT. With V trimmed by 1 base and J by 12 bases, 1 base remained unmatched. The CDR3 loop spans 13 amino acids.

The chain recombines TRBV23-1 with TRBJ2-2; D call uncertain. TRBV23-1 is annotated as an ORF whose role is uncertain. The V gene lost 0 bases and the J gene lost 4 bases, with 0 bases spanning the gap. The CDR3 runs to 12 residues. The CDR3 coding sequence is TGCGCCAGCAGTCAATCCACCGGGGAGCTGTTTTTT. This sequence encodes CASSQSTGELFF.

The CDR3 is CASRNGRRANTEAFF. CDR3 coding DNA: TGCGCCAGCAGAAACGGACGCAGAGCGAACACTGAAGCTTTCTTT. J is TRBJ1-1 and V is TRBV10-1; D ambiguous. The germline CDR1 and CDR2 sequences are WNHNN and SYGVQD (reference sequence). V was clipped by 6 bases and J by 1 base, with 15 bases between them. The CDR3 totals 15 residues.

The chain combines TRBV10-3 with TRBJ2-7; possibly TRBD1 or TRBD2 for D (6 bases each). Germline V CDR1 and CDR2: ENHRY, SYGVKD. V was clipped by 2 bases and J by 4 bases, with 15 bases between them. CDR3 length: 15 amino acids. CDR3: CAISEIRKGGYEQYF. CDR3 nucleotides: TGTGCCATCAGTGAGATCCGAAAGGGGGGTTACGAGCAGTACTTC.

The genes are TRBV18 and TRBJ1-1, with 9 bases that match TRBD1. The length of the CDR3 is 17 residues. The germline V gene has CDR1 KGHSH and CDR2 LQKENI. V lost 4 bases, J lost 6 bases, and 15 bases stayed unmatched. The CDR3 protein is CASSHPANRGRRPEAFF. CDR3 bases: TGTGCCAGCTCACACCCCGCCAACAGGGGGCGACGGCCTGAAGCTTTCTTT. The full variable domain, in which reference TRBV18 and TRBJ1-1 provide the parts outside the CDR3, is NAGVMQNPRHLVRRRGQEARLRCSPMKGHSHVYWYRQLPEEGLKFMVYLQKENIIDESGMPKERFSAEFPKEGPSILRIQQVVRGDSAAYFCASSHPANRGRRPEAFFGQGTRLTVV.

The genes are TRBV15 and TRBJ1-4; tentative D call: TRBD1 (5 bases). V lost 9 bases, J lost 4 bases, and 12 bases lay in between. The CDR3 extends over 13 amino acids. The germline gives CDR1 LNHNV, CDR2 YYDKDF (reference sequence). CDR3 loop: CATRRGRNEKLFF. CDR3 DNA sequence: TGTGCCACGAGGCGGGGCCGTAATGAAAAACTGTTTTTT.

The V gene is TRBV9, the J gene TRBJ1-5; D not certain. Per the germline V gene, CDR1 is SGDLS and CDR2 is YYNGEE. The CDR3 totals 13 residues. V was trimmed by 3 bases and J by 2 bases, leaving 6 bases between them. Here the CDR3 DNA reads TGTGCCAGCAGCGAGAGAGGCAATCAGCCCCAGCATTTT. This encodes CASSERGNQPQHF. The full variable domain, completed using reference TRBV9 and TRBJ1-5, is DSGVTQTPKHLITATGQRVTLRCSPRSGDLSVYWYQQSLDQGLQFLIQYYNGEERAKGNILERFSAQQFPDLHSELNLSSLELGDSALYFCASSERGNQPQHFGDGTRLSIL.

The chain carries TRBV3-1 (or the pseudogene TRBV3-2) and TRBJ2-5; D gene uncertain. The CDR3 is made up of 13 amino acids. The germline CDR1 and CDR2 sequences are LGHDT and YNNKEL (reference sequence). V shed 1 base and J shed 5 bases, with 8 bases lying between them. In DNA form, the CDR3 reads TGTGCCAGCAGCCAAGGGGTGGTCGAGACCCAGTACTTC. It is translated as CASSQGVVETQYF.

The DNA for the CDR3 is TGCGCCAGCAGCTTGAAGGGGGCCGCCGGGGAGCTGTTTTTT. Translating it yields CASSLKGAAGELFF. V gene TRBV5-1 combines with J gene TRBJ2-2; 7 positions match TRBD1. CDR3 length: 14 amino acids. V lost 1 base, J lost 6 bases, and 3 bases stayed unmatched. Per the germline V gene, CDR1 is SGHRS and CDR2 is YFSETQ.

CDR3 amino acids: CASSFSRQNSGNTIYF. The CDR3 DNA is TGTGCCAGCAGTTTCTCCCGACAGAATTCTGGAAACACCATATATTTT. The V call is TRBV27, the J call TRBJ1-3; perhaps TRBD1 as D (5 bases). The CDR3 contains 16 residues. The germline V and J ends were trimmed by 3 bases and 1 base, with 13 bases remaining between them. Looked up from germline, CDR1 is MNHEY and CDR2 is SMNVEV (reference sequence).

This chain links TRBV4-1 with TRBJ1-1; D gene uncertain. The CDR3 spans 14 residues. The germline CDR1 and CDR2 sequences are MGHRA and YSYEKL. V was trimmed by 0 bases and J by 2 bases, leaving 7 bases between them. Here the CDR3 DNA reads TGCGCCAGCAGCCAAGATTGGGGAAACACTGAAGCTTTCTTT. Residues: CASSQDWGNTEAFF.

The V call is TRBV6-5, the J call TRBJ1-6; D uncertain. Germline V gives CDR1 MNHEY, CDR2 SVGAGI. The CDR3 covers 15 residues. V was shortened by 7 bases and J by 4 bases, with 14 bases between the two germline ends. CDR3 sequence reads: CASNNRDLYNSPLHF. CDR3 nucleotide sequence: TGTGCCAGCAACAACAGAGACCTTTATAATTCACCCCTCCACTTT.

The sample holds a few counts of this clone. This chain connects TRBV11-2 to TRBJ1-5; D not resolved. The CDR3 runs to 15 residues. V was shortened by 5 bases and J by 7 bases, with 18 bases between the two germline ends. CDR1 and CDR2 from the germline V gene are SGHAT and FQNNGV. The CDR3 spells CASSPSGGVGQPQHF. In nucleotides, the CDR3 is TGTGCCAGCAGCCCGTCGGGTGGTGTCGGGCAGCCCCAGCATTTT.

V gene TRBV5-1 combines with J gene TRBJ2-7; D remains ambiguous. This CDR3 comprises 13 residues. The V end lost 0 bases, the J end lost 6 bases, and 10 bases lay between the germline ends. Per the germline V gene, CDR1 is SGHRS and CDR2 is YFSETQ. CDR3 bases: TGCGCCAGCAGCTTGGACATCAGTCGCGAGCAGTACTTC. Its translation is CASSLDISREQYF.

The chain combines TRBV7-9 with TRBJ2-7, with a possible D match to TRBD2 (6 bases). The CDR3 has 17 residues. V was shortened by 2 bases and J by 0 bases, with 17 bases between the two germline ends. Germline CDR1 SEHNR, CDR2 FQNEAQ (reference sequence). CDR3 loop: CASSLFLASTTSYEQYF. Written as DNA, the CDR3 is TGTGCCAGCAGCTTATTCCTAGCGAGCACGACCTCCTACGAGCAGTACTTC.

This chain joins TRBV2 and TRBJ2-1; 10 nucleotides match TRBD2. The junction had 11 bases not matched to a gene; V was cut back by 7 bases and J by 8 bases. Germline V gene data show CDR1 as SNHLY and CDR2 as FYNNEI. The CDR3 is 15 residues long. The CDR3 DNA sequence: TGTGCCAGCACCACCCCTACTAGCGGGGAGGATGAGCAGTTCTTC. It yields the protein CASTTPTSGEDEQFF.

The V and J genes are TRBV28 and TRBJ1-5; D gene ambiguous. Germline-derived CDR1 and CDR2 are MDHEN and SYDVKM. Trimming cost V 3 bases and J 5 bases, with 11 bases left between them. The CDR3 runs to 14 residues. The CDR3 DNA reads TGTGCCAGCAGTTTGGGCAGTCGTTATCAGCCCCAGCATTTT. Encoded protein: CASSLGSRYQPQHF.

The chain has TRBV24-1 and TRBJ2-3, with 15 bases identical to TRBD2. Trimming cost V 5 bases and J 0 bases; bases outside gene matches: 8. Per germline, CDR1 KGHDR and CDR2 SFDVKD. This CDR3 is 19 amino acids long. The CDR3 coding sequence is TGTGCCACCAGTGCCGCAGGGACTAGCGGGGGGATTAGCACAGATACGCAGTATTTT. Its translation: CATSAAGTSGGISTDTQYF.

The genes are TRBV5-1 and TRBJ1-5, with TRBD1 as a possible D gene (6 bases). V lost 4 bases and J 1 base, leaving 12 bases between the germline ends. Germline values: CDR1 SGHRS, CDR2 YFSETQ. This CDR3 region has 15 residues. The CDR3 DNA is TGCGCCAGCAGCCCCAGCGGGACAAGCAATCAGCCCCAGCATTTT. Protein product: CASSPSGTSNQPQHF.